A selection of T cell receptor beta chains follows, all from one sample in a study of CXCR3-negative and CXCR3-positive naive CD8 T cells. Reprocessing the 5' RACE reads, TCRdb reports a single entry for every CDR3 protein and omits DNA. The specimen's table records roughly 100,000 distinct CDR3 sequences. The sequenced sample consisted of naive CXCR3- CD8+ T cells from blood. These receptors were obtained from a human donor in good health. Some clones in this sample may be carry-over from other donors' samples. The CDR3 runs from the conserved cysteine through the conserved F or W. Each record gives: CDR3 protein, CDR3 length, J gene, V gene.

CASSLWGGLGQDTQYF,16,TRBJ2-3,TRBV28
CASGLNEAVNTEAFF,15,TRBJ1-1,TRBV12-5
CASSQWGEGGLAGKDEQFF,19,TRBJ2-1,TRBV4-1
CASTRQDNEQFF,12,TRBJ2-1,TRBV9
CASSSQGPQPQHF,13,TRBJ1-5,TRBV12-3/TRBV12-4
CASSHTGTGGSYEQYF,16,TRBJ2-7,TRBV7-2
CASSPPGRTGVNEQFF,16,TRBJ2-1,TRBV7-9
CSARSRIGTYEQYF,14,TRBJ2-7,TRBV20-1
CASSPLGQPTYEQYF,15,TRBJ2-7,TRBV14
CASSSGYTEAFF,12,TRBJ1-1,TRBV7-9
CASSLIGGDTEVFF,14,TRBJ1-1,TRBV7-2
CASSPRTGGTAGANVLTF,18,TRBJ2-6,TRBV5-1
CASSSMPLGQGGNEQFF,17,TRBJ2-1,TRBV5-6
CASNPGTGETQYF,13,TRBJ2-5,TRBV6-2/TRBV6-3
CASSVGGSGNEQFF,14,TRBJ2-1,TRBV9
CSSPPGTGINTGELFF,16,TRBJ2-2,TRBV29-1
CSARGGRGLADTEAFF,16,TRBJ1-1,TRBV20-1
CSVVAGVPEYGYTF,14,TRBJ1-2,TRBV29-1
CASDWHNEQFF,11,TRBJ2-1,TRBV7-9
CATRLTGHSSYEQYF,15,TRBJ2-7,TRBV15
CASSYGRNTGELFF,14,TRBJ2-2,TRBV6-2/TRBV6-3
CASNRGPDNEQFF,13,TRBJ2-1,TRBV7-9
CASSSARGNTEAFF,14,TRBJ1-1,TRBV7-3